These T cell receptor beta chains were read from a single sample in a study of cytomegalovirus exposure and HLA in healthy donors. Sequenced by immunoSEQ multiplex PCR; TCRdb stores in-frame clones only, minus some. The data hold some 170,000 clones, with roughly 86% observed a single time. Material for sequencing was PBMCs. These receptors came from a man aged 18 to 35 in good health and CMV-seropositive. The CDR3 runs from the conserved cysteine through the conserved F or W. Each record gives: D gene, J gene, V gene, CDR3 protein, CDR3 DNA. D genes are given only for firm matches.

- TRBJ1-2 TRBV6-5 CATQRRTEEIGYTF TGTGCCACGCAACGTCGGACAGAAGAGATTGGCTACACCTTC
TRBD1 TRBJ2-3 TRBV4-1 CASSHPGQGDSRDTQYF TGCGCCAGCAGCCACCCGGGACAGGGGGACTCAAGAGATACGCAGTATTTT
- TRBJ1-5 TRBV12-5 CASGLVLAGPKPRDSNQPQHF TGTGCTAGTGGTTTGGTATTGGCAGGACCGAAACCGAGGGATAGCAATCAGCCCCAGCATTTT
- TRBJ2-7 TRBV9 CASSVDGVGEQYF TGTGCCAGCAGCGTAGACGGGGTAGGCGAGCAGTACTTC
- TRBJ1-1 TRBV7-6 CASSPSGGGWAFF TGTGCCAGCAGCCCGTCGGGGGGCGGCTGGGCTTTCTTT
TRBD2 TRBJ2-1 TRBV6-5 CASSYLAGALYEQFF TGTGCCAGCAGTTACTTAGCGGGAGCTTTGTATGAGCAGTTCTTC
- TRBJ2-3 TRBV5-1 CASSFEGRGDTQYF TGCGCCAGCAGCTTTGAGGGGAGGGGGGATACGCAGTATTTT
TRBD2 TRBJ2-7 TRBV19 CASSPLAGVGEQYF TGTGCCAGTAGTCCCCTAGCGGGAGTGGGAGAGCAGTACTTC
TRBD1 TRBJ1-1 TRBV6-5 CASHTGQVGNTEAFF TGTGCCAGCCATACCGGACAGGTAGGGAACACTGAAGCTTTCTTT
- TRBJ2-7 TRBV2 CASSDGGKEYF TGTGCCAGCAGTGACGGAGGAAAGGAGTACTTC
- TRBJ2-1 TRBV5-4 CASHKEGRGEQFF TGTGCCAGCCATAAGGAGGGGAGAGGTGAGCAGTTCTTC
- TRBJ1-4 TRBV28 CASSPVGATNEKLFF TGTGCCAGCAGTCCCGTAGGGGCAACTAATGAAAAACTGTTTTTT
TRBD2 TRBJ2-1 TRBV4-3 CASSQDLRTWTSGSYNEQFF TGCGCCAGCAGCCAAGATCTAAGGACTTGGACTAGCGGCTCCTACAATGAGCAGTTCTTC
TRBD2 TRBJ2-7 TRBV27 CASSFSGPTYEQYF TGTGCCAGCAGTTTTAGCGGGCCCACCTACGAGCAGTACTTC
TRBD1 TRBJ2-7 TRBV4-2 CASSQDPGTATYEQYF TGTGCCAGCAGCCAAGACCCCGGGACAGCTACCTACGAGCAGTACTTC
- TRBJ1-2 TRBV25-1 CASSLTGVGTGYTF TGTGCCAGCAGTTTGACGGGGGTGGGAACTGGCTACACCTTC